This T cell receptor (beta chain) was identified during a study of graft-versus-host responses after intestinal transplantation. General study findings and limits: Early post-transplant HvG declines were associated with peak circulating GvH clone levels. Patients with graft-donor T cell macrochimerism had high graft-versus-host to host-versus-graft clonal ratios in allografts.

Measured with immunoSEQ multiplex PCR; TCRdb has only the in-frame clones, and not every one. The sample lists over 40,000 clones, approximately 88% occurring once. The germline V gene has CDR1 LNHDA and CDR2 SQIVND (reference sequence). The ends lost 5 bases at V and 5 bases at J; junction bases unmatched: 9. CDR3 size: 15 residues. Comments on this clone: Its antigen is unidentified.

The origin of this receptor is a human donor who was the organ donor for an intestinal transplant. The sequencing here drew on unstimulated CD4+ T cells sorted from spleen or lymph node cells, taken before transplant. The chain recombines TRBV19 with TRBJ2-1; TRBD1 aligns across 7 bases. The CDR3: CASSVLDRVDNEQFF. The CDR3 coding sequence is TGTGCCAGTAGTGTCCTAGACAGGGTCGACAATGAGCAGTTCTTC. Using reference TRBV19 and TRBJ2-1 for the parts outside the CDR3, the full variable domain is DGGITQSPKYLFRKEGQNVTLSCEQNLNHDAMYWYRQDPGQGLRLIYYSQIVNDFQKGDIAEGYSVSREKKESFPLTVTSAQKNPTAFYLCASSVLDRVDNEQFFGPGTRLTVL.